These T cell receptor beta chains were read from a single sample in a study of T cells after yellow fever vaccination. MiXCR, run by TCRdb on the 5' RACE reads, gives a single entry per CDR3 protein. The profile shows around 500,000 distinct CDR3 sequences, 21% of them singletons. The input for sequencing was PBMCs, taken around 3 weeks after the first yellow fever vaccination. Source of these receptors: a man aged 18 to 30 who received the YFV17D yellow fever vaccine. CDR3s include the opening cysteine and the closing phenylalanine or tryptophan. A D gene is named only where the DNA matches it firmly. Clone size is stated in some rows and not others, as once, few, many or a class when expanded.

v_call: TRBV2
clone_size: few
j_call: TRBJ2-3
d_call: .
cdr3_aa: CASSVRTGGADTQYF
cdr3_nt: TGTGCCAGCAGTGTAAGGACAGGCGGGGCAGATACGCAGTATTTT

v_call: TRBV19
clone_size: .
j_call: TRBJ2-1
d_call: .
cdr3_aa: CASSITAWGMYNEQFF
cdr3_nt: TGTGCCAGTAGTATAACGGCCTGGGGGATGTACAATGAGCAGTTCTTC

v_call: TRBV3-1
clone_size: .
j_call: TRBJ1-1
d_call: .
cdr3_aa: CASSHGYTEAFF
cdr3_nt: TGTGCCAGCAGCCATGGTTACACTGAAGCTTTCTTT

v_call: TRBV7-9
clone_size: .
j_call: TRBJ1-2
d_call: .
cdr3_aa: CASSPYGEGYTF
cdr3_nt: TGTGCCAGCAGCCCCTATGGGGAAGGCTACACCTTC

v_call: TRBV5-1
clone_size: .
j_call: TRBJ2-5
d_call: TRBD2
cdr3_aa: CASSYGLAGQETQYF
cdr3_nt: TGCGCCAGCAGCTACGGACTAGCGGGGCAAGAGACCCAGTACTTC

v_call: TRBV7-8
clone_size: many
j_call: TRBJ2-3
d_call: TRBD2
cdr3_aa: CASSQGQDQRGLAGNTQYF
cdr3_nt: TGTGCCAGCAGCCAAGGACAGGACCAAAGGGGACTAGCGGGCAATACGCAGTATTTT

v_call: TRBV4-1
clone_size: few
j_call: TRBJ1-5
d_call: TRBD1
cdr3_aa: CASSQEGGQQHF
cdr3_nt: TGCGCCAGCAGCCAAGAGGGGGGACAGCAGCATTTT

v_call: TRBV27
clone_size: few
j_call: TRBJ2-1
d_call: TRBD2
cdr3_aa: CASMGLAGAPVEQFF
cdr3_nt: TGTGCCAGCATGGGGCTAGCGGGGGCTCCGGTTGAGCAGTTCTTC

v_call: TRBV28
clone_size: .
j_call: TRBJ2-3
d_call: .
cdr3_aa: CASFRAGTDTQYF
cdr3_nt: TGTGCCAGCTTTAGGGCCGGCACAGATACGCAGTATTTT

v_call: TRBV6-2/TRBV6-3
clone_size: few
j_call: TRBJ2-1
d_call: .
cdr3_aa: CASREGPGGYEQFF
cdr3_nt: TGTGCCAGCAGAGAGGGTCCCGGTGGGTATGAGCAGTTCTTC

v_call: TRBV29-1
clone_size: few
j_call: TRBJ2-1
d_call: .
cdr3_aa: CSAGALGTPSGNEQFF
cdr3_nt: TGCAGCGCTGGAGCTCTCGGGACCCCCTCAGGCAATGAGCAGTTCTTC

v_call: TRBV12-3/TRBV12-4
clone_size: .
j_call: TRBJ2-5
d_call: .
cdr3_aa: CASSQRQDGETQYF
cdr3_nt: TGTGCCAGCAGTCAAAGACAGGATGGGGAGACCCAGTACTTC

v_call: TRBV12-3/TRBV12-4
clone_size: .
j_call: TRBJ2-1
d_call: TRBD2
cdr3_aa: CASRRPTSGGYNEQFF
cdr3_nt: TGTGCCAGCAGGCGACCAACTAGCGGGGGATACAATGAGCAGTTCTTC

v_call: TRBV4-1
clone_size: few
j_call: TRBJ2-7
d_call: .
cdr3_aa: CASSHPQDYEQYF
cdr3_nt: TGCGCCAGCAGCCACCCTCAGGACTACGAGCAGTACTTC

v_call: TRBV20-1
clone_size: few
j_call: TRBJ2-7
d_call: .
cdr3_aa: CSASDSITYEQYF
cdr3_nt: TGCAGTGCTAGTGACAGTATTACCTACGAGCAGTACTTC

v_call: TRBV7-3
clone_size: few
j_call: TRBJ2-1
d_call: .
cdr3_aa: CASSHGPGEQFF
cdr3_nt: TGTGCCAGCAGCCACGGCCCAGGGGAGCAGTTCTTC

v_call: TRBV2
clone_size: few
j_call: TRBJ1-3
d_call: .
cdr3_aa: CASKGSGNTIYF
cdr3_nt: TGTGCCAGCAAGGGATCTGGAAACACCATATATTTT

v_call: TRBV7-8
clone_size: few
j_call: TRBJ2-1
d_call: .
cdr3_aa: CASSGRGWGTNEQFF
cdr3_nt: TGTGCCAGCAGCGGACGGGGGTGGGGGACTAATGAGCAGTTCTTC

v_call: TRBV12-5
clone_size: .
j_call: TRBJ1-5
d_call: TRBD1
cdr3_aa: CASGWTGGQPQHF
cdr3_nt: TGTGCTAGTGGTTGGACAGGCGGTCAGCCCCAGCATTTT

v_call: TRBV19
clone_size: .
j_call: TRBJ2-1
d_call: TRBD2
cdr3_aa: CASSMIERGGEQFF
cdr3_nt: TGTGCCAGTAGTATGATCGAGCGGGGAGGGGAGCAGTTCTTC

v_call: TRBV19
clone_size: few
j_call: TRBJ2-4
d_call: .
cdr3_aa: CASSKGLYSLAKNIQYF
cdr3_nt: TGTGCCAGTAGTAAGGGACTTTACTCACTAGCCAAAAACATTCAGTACTTC

v_call: TRBV20-1
clone_size: .
j_call: TRBJ2-3
d_call: .
cdr3_aa: CSARGGHDGGSTDTQYF
cdr3_nt: TGCAGTGCTAGGGGAGGCCATGACGGGGGAAGCACAGATACGCAGTATTTT

v_call: TRBV12-3/TRBV12-4
clone_size: few
j_call: TRBJ1-5
d_call: .
cdr3_aa: CASSAGRGGPQHF
cdr3_nt: TGTGCCAGCAGTGCGGGGAGGGGTGGACCCCAGCATTTT

v_call: TRBV11-2
clone_size: .
j_call: TRBJ2-5
d_call: .
cdr3_aa: CASTPGPEGETQYF
cdr3_nt: TGTGCCAGCACCCCGGGGCCGGAGGGAGAGACCCAGTACTTC

v_call: TRBV12-3/TRBV12-4
clone_size: few
j_call: TRBJ1-2
d_call: .
cdr3_aa: CASSWDNEGYTF
cdr3_nt: TGTGCCAGCAGTTGGGACAATGAGGGCTACACCTTC

v_call: TRBV4-1
clone_size: .
j_call: TRBJ1-3
d_call: .
cdr3_aa: CASSPPTASGNTIYF
cdr3_nt: TGCGCCAGCAGCCCCCCGACAGCCTCTGGAAACACCATATATTTT

v_call: TRBV4-1
clone_size: few
j_call: TRBJ2-2
d_call: TRBD2
cdr3_aa: CASSHGLAGENTGELFF
cdr3_nt: TGCGCCAGCAGCCATGGACTAGCGGGGGAGAACACCGGGGAGCTGTTTTTT

v_call: TRBV6-5
clone_size: many
j_call: TRBJ2-5
d_call: .
cdr3_aa: CASSREETQYF
cdr3_nt: TGTGCCAGCAGTAGGGAAGAGACCCAGTACTTC

v_call: TRBV28
clone_size: .
j_call: TRBJ1-1
d_call: .
cdr3_aa: CASSSGGSITEAFF
cdr3_nt: TGTGCCAGCAGTTCGGGGGGGTCGATTACTGAAGCTTTCTTT

v_call: TRBV5-6
clone_size: .
j_call: TRBJ2-2
d_call: .
cdr3_aa: CASSLLAVNTGELFF
cdr3_nt: TGTGCCAGCAGCTTGCTTGCAGTGAACACCGGGGAGCTGTTTTTT

v_call: TRBV12-3/TRBV12-4
clone_size: few
j_call: TRBJ1-3
d_call: .
cdr3_aa: CASRRPIGNTIYF
cdr3_nt: TGTGCCAGCCGACGTCCCATTGGAAACACCATATATTTT

v_call: TRBV12-3/TRBV12-4
clone_size: many
j_call: TRBJ2-2
d_call: TRBD1
cdr3_aa: CASSLRGPGELFF
cdr3_nt: TGTGCCAGCAGTCTCAGGGGGCCCGGGGAGCTGTTTTTT

v_call: TRBV7-9
clone_size: .
j_call: TRBJ2-1
d_call: .
cdr3_aa: CASEPQGIGHNEQFF
cdr3_nt: TGTGCCAGTGAACCACAGGGTATCGGCCACAATGAGCAGTTCTTC

v_call: TRBV9
clone_size: once
j_call: TRBJ1-1
d_call: .
cdr3_aa: CASSEQGDTEAFF
cdr3_nt: TGTGCCAGCAGCGAACAGGGAGACACTGAAGCTTTCTTT

v_call: TRBV5-1
clone_size: .
j_call: TRBJ2-2
d_call: .
cdr3_aa: CASSLEWGAGELFF
cdr3_nt: TGCGCCAGCAGCTTGGAGTGGGGCGCCGGGGAGCTGTTTTTT

v_call: TRBV28
clone_size: .
j_call: TRBJ2-5
d_call: TRBD1
cdr3_aa: CASKPGQGKGVVETQYF
cdr3_nt: TGTGCCAGCAAACCGGGACAGGGGAAAGGCGTAGTGGAGACCCAGTACTTC

v_call: TRBV12-3/TRBV12-4
clone_size: few
j_call: TRBJ1-6
d_call: .
cdr3_aa: CASLTSTGSSYNSPLHF
cdr3_nt: TGTGCCAGCCTAACCTCAACGGGGAGCTCCTATAATTCACCCCTCCACTTT

v_call: TRBV12-3/TRBV12-4
clone_size: few
j_call: TRBJ2-5
d_call: .
cdr3_aa: CASSSSAQETQYF
cdr3_nt: TGTGCCAGCAGTTCTTCTGCCCAAGAGACCCAGTACTTC

v_call: TRBV10-3
clone_size: few
j_call: TRBJ2-5
d_call: .
cdr3_aa: CAISVQWEETQYF
cdr3_nt: TGTGCCATCAGTGTCCAGTGGGAAGAGACCCAGTACTTC

v_call: TRBV20-1
clone_size: .
j_call: TRBJ1-5
d_call: .
cdr3_aa: CSGRGDNQPQHF
cdr3_nt: TGCAGTGGTAGAGGGGATAATCAGCCCCAGCATTTT

v_call: TRBV12-3/TRBV12-4
clone_size: .
j_call: TRBJ1-5
d_call: .
cdr3_aa: CASTRDINQPQHF
cdr3_nt: TGTGCCAGCACCCGGGACATTAATCAGCCCCAGCATTTT

v_call: TRBV7-2
clone_size: few
j_call: TRBJ2-7
d_call: TRBD2
cdr3_aa: CASSRSSGGVYEQYF
cdr3_nt: TGTGCCAGCAGCAGAAGTAGCGGGGGGGTCTACGAGCAGTACTTC

v_call: TRBV20-1
clone_size: .
j_call: TRBJ2-2
d_call: .
cdr3_aa: CSARSSDLGYTGELFF
cdr3_nt: TGCAGTGCTAGAAGTTCGGACCTGGGGTACACCGGGGAGCTGTTTTTT

v_call: TRBV4-3
clone_size: .
j_call: TRBJ1-3
d_call: TRBD1
cdr3_aa: CASSRTQGASGNTIYF
cdr3_nt: TGCGCCAGCAGCCGAACACAGGGGGCCTCTGGAAACACCATATATTTT

v_call: TRBV20-1
clone_size: .
j_call: TRBJ1-5
d_call: .
cdr3_aa: CSARLHSSNQPQHF
cdr3_nt: TGCAGTGCTAGGCTTCACTCGTCCAATCAGCCCCAGCATTTT

v_call: TRBV6-5
clone_size: few
j_call: TRBJ1-6
d_call: .
cdr3_aa: CASSYSPDRLGNSPLHF
cdr3_nt: TGTGCCAGCAGTTACTCCCCAGACAGGCTGGGGAATTCACCCCTCCACTTT

v_call: TRBV4-3
clone_size: few
j_call: TRBJ1-1
d_call: TRBD1
cdr3_aa: CASSQDAGGWTEAFF
cdr3_nt: TGCGCCAGCAGCCAAGATGCAGGGGGCTGGACTGAAGCTTTCTTT

v_call: TRBV13
clone_size: .
j_call: TRBJ2-3
d_call: TRBD2
cdr3_aa: CASSLAPMGSGGADTQYF
cdr3_nt: TGTGCCAGCAGCTTAGCCCCTATGGGGAGCGGGGGTGCAGATACGCAGTATTTT

v_call: TRBV6-2/TRBV6-3
clone_size: .
j_call: TRBJ2-2
d_call: .
cdr3_aa: CASSYSIPGTGELFF
cdr3_nt: TGTGCCAGCAGTTACTCGATCCCAGGGACCGGGGAGCTGTTTTTT

v_call: TRBV24-1
clone_size: .
j_call: TRBJ2-1
d_call: TRBD2
cdr3_aa: CATSGDSGGRNEQFF
cdr3_nt: TGTGCCACCAGTGGTGATAGCGGGGGGCGTAATGAGCAGTTCTTC

v_call: TRBV24-1
clone_size: once
j_call: TRBJ2-2
d_call: .
cdr3_aa: CATSERFTGELFF
cdr3_nt: TGTGCCACCAGTGAACGGTTCACCGGGGAGCTGTTTTTT

v_call: TRBV5-1
clone_size: medium-sized
j_call: TRBJ2-1
d_call: TRBD1
cdr3_aa: CASSLGTGDEQFF
cdr3_nt: TGCGCCAGCAGCCTAGGGACAGGGGATGAGCAGTTCTTC

v_call: TRBV5-1
clone_size: many
j_call: TRBJ2-3
d_call: TRBD2
cdr3_aa: CASSLRPLAGSTDTQYF
cdr3_nt: TGCGCCAGCAGCTTGAGGCCGTTAGCGGGGTCCACAGATACGCAGTATTTT

v_call: TRBV4-1
clone_size: .
j_call: TRBJ2-5
d_call: TRBD1
cdr3_aa: CASSQERTGQETQYF
cdr3_nt: TGCGCCAGCAGCCAAGAAAGGACAGGCCAAGAGACCCAGTACTTC

v_call: TRBV9
clone_size: .
j_call: TRBJ2-1
d_call: .
cdr3_aa: CASSVEDRSSYNEQFF
cdr3_nt: TGTGCCAGCAGCGTAGAAGACAGGAGCTCCTACAATGAGCAGTTCTTC

v_call: TRBV19
clone_size: .
j_call: TRBJ2-2
d_call: .
cdr3_aa: CASSLWDTFTGELFF
cdr3_nt: TGTGCCAGTAGCTTGTGGGACACCTTCACCGGGGAGCTGTTTTTT

v_call: TRBV12-3/TRBV12-4
clone_size: few
j_call: TRBJ2-3
d_call: .
cdr3_aa: CASSRGESTDTQYF
cdr3_nt: TGTGCCAGCAGTAGGGGGGAAAGCACAGATACGCAGTATTTT

v_call: TRBV7-2
clone_size: .
j_call: TRBJ2-3
d_call: .
cdr3_aa: CASSLFTGGDTQYF
cdr3_nt: TGTGCCAGCAGCTTATTCACGGGTGGAGATACGCAGTATTTT

v_call: TRBV18
clone_size: few
j_call: TRBJ2-1
d_call: .
cdr3_aa: CASSPQGPVDEQFF
cdr3_nt: TGTGCCAGCTCACCACAGGGACCGGTGGATGAGCAGTTCTTC